This record concerns one TCR beta chain sequence. What it binds is unknown. This entry belongs to a study of Ad26.COV2.S vaccination and SARS-CoV-2 variants. Study summary: Sample donor was a member of the COV1001 Ad26.COV2.S trial arm. Into the muscle, Ad26.COV2.S was dosed once or twice, 56 days apart. Overall study findings and caveats: Vaccinated individuals (as opposed to placebo recipients) had higher spike-specific TCR breadth.

Treatment noted: roughly 20 received Ad26.COV2.S at low or high dose, single or two shots; about 5 received placebo; per-sample allocation not given. Samples analyzed were those drawn on day 63 after the first vaccine or placebo injection. Vaccination employed an Ad26 vector expressing the Wuhan-strain SARS-CoV-2 spike. Assay used: immunoSEQ multiplex PCR; TCRdb lists only in-frame clones, some missing. The sample comprises approximately 300,000 clones, about 86% of which are singletons, and 1.5% to 2.5% rests with the top ten. Germline V gives CDR1 GTSNPN, CDR2 SVGIG (reference sequence). The V end lost 1 base, the J end lost 6 bases, and 10 bases lay between the germline ends. This CDR3 has 14 amino acids.

The source is a person between 18 and 60 years old who received the Ad26.COV2.S COVID-19 vaccine or a placebo. The source was peripheral blood, collected in a trial of Ad26.COV2.S vaccine versus placebo. This sequence joins TRBV30 and TRBJ1-6; D remains ambiguous. CDR3 in amino acids: CAWSAGGSNSPLHF. As DNA, the CDR3 is TGTGCCTGGAGTGCCGGAGGGAGTAATTCACCCCTCCACTTT. The full variable domain, completed using reference TRBV30 and TRBJ1-6, is SQTIHQWPATLVQPVGSPLSLECTVEGTSNPNLYWYRQAAGRGLQLLFYSVGIGQISSEVPQNLSASRPQDRQFILSSKKLLLSDSGFYLCAWSAGGSNSPLHFGNGTRLTVT.